Listed here are 21 T cell receptor beta chains from one sample, sequenced in a study of tumor and adjacent non-tumor tissue in lung cancer. The template was RNA from unsorted bulk tissue. The normal lung tissue was taken more than 3 cm from the tumor edge. The library came from three nested PCR rounds adapted from ARM-PCR protocols. TCRdb redid the calling of the multiplex PCR reads with MiXCR, one entry per CDR3 protein. Altogether about 110,000 distinct CDR3 sequences are present, about 61% being singletons, with the ten largest covering over 15%. Sequences were obtained from distant non-tumor lung tissue. The receptor source for this set is a man aged 55-75 years with non-small cell lung cancer.

There are a few counts of this clonotype. This may stem from a read error, because a much larger clone lies one nucleotide away. The CDR3 reads CASSPVTGRNTIYF. CDR3 DNA sequence: TGTGCCAGCAGTCCGGTGACAGGGAGAAACACCATATATTTT. This sequence joins TRBV12-3 or TRBV12-4 and TRBJ1-3, with 7 bases matching TRBD1. The CDR3 is 14 residues long. Losses at the gene ends were 5 bases for V and 5 bases for J; bases not matched to a gene: 6.

This clonotype was observed at least ten times. The junction does not match germline at one end; this may be a read error. V gene TRBV28 combines with J gene TRBJ2-7, with unresolved D. Per the germline V gene, CDR1 is MDHEN and CDR2 is SYDVKM. The CDR3 is made up of 11 amino acids. CDR3 DNA sequence: TGTGCCACCCAGGTCAGAGGCGAGCGGTACTTC. Amino acid sequence: CATQVRGERYF.

This clonotype was found many times. The chain carries TRBV5-6 and TRBJ1-1; D not resolved. Trimming took off 4 bases at V and 3 bases at J, with 10 bases between the two ends. The CDR3 length is 13 residues. Per the germline V gene, CDR1 is SGHDT and CDR2 is YYEEEE. CDR3 sequence reads: CASSLGSYTEAFF. CDR3 DNA sequence: TGTGCCAGCAGCCTAGGCTCCTACACTGAAGCTTTCTTT.

A note on this clonotype: One end of the junction does not line up with germline, which may come from a read error. J is TRBJ2-2 and V is TRBV20-1, with D maybe TRBD1 (6 bases). Germline CDR1 is DFQATT and CDR2 is SNEGSKA (reference sequence). This CDR3 contains 14 residues. CDR3 residues: CSARNARGTGELLF. As DNA, the CDR3 is TGCAGTGCTAGAAACGCCAGGGGCACCGGGGAGCTGTTATTT.

To note about this clonotype: The conserved phenylalanine or tryptophan normally closing the CDR3 is absent here, so this likely arose from a read error. The J gene is TRBJ2-5, the V gene TRBV5-4; D is unclear. CDR1 is SGHNT, CDR2 YYREEE, per germline (reference sequence). Trimming cost V 5 bases and J 2 bases, with 10 bases left between them. CDR3 length equals 13 residues. The CDR3 DNA sequence: TGTGCCAGCAGTCAGGAACAGCAAGAGACCCAGTACTTA. Its translation: CASSQEQQETQYL.

The rearrangement uses TRBV15 and TRBJ1-2, with TRBD1 matching over 8 bases. The CDR3 extends over 15 amino acids. Germline trimming cut 4 bases from V and 2 bases from J; bases unmatched to any gene: 6. The V gene's germline CDR1 is LNHNV and CDR2 YYDKDF (reference sequence). CDR3 in amino acids: CATSTQRQGNYGYTF. The DNA of the CDR3 is TGTGCCACCAGCACCCAGAGACAGGGGAACTATGGCTACACCTTC.

The rearrangement uses TRBV7-9 and TRBJ2-1; 7 nucleotides agree with TRBD1. The V segment lost 5 bases and the J segment 1 base; nucleotides outside the gene matches: 5. The CDR3 contains 15 residues. Germline CDR1 SEHNR, CDR2 FQNEAQ (reference sequence). The CDR3 region has the DNA TGTGCCAGCAGCAAAGAGGGGGCGTCCTACAATGAGCAGTTCTTC. It encodes CASSKEGASYNEQFF. Variable domain in full (rest from reference TRBV7-9 and TRBJ2-1): DTGVSQNPRHKITKRGQNVTFRCDPISEHNRLYWYRQTLGQGPEFLTYFQNEAQLEKSRLLSDRFSAERPKGSFSTLEIQRTEQGDSAMYLCASSKEGASYNEQFFGPGTRLTVL.

The gene calls are TRBV4-3 and TRBJ2-1, with D unresolved. The germline V and J ends were trimmed by 1 base and 8 bases, with 15 bases remaining between them. Germline V gene sequence: CDR1 LGHNA, CDR2 YSLEER. The CDR3 is 15 residues long. In DNA, the CDR3 is TGCGCCAGCAGCCAAGCTCTGTCCGTGCTGGATGAGCAGTTCTTC. Amino acid sequence: CASSQALSVLDEQFF.

With regard to this clonotype: A read error may produce the germline difference seen at one junction end. The chain joins TRBV20-1 to TRBJ2-3; D perhaps matches TRBD2 (5 bases). CDR3 length: 14 amino acids. Germline V gives CDR1 DFQATT, CDR2 SNEGSKA (reference sequence). The CDR3 sequence: CSARDAGTDDRQYF. CDR3 nucleotides: TGCAGTGCTAGAGACGCGGGCACGGATGATAGGCAGTATTTT.

This clonotype is a singleton in its sample. The junction departs from germline at one end; a sequencing error may be responsible. The rearrangement joins TRBV20-1 to TRBJ2-1; D possibly corresponds to TRBD1 (6 bases). Germline V gene sequence: CDR1 DFQATT, CDR2 SNEGSKA (reference sequence). CDR3 size: 12 residues. The CDR3 DNA is TGCAGTACTAGGGGGTTGGGGAATGGGCAGTTCTTC. Its translation: CSTRGLGNGQFF.

Concerning this clonotype itself: Since the CDR3 does not end with the conserved phenylalanine or tryptophan, this likely comes from a read error. The chain is built from TRBV29-1 and TRBJ2-1, with D possibly TRBD1 on 6 matching bases. CDR1 and CDR2 (germline): SQVTM, ANQGSEA. This CDR3 has 16 amino acids. This chain's CDR3 is CSANEPTQGGMGEQFL. The CDR3 DNA sequence: TGTAGCGCTAACGAGCCCACACAGGGTGGCATGGGTGAGCAGTTCTTA.

As regards this clonotype: This clone may be a read error of a much larger clone one base away. V gene TRBV7-8 combines with J gene TRBJ1-2; D is unresolved. The CDR3 extends over 12 amino acids. The V gene lost 1 base and the J gene lost 6 bases, with 6 bases spanning the gap. In germline, CDR1 is SGHVS, CDR2 FQNEAQ. DNA of the CDR3: TGTGCCAGCAGCTTAGGAGGGAATGGCTACACCTTC. Translation gives CASSLGGNGYTF.

Comment on this clonotype: This likely comes from a read error, as the CDR3 has no conserved phenylalanine or tryptophan at its end. The chain carries TRBV12-3 or TRBV12-4 and TRBJ1-5; TRBD1 agrees at 9 bases. CDR3 size: 16 residues. CDR3 in DNA: TGTGCCAGCAGTATCCTACAGGGGGCAAACAATCAACCCCAGCATTAT. It specifies CASSILQGANNQPQHY.

This clonotype showed up many times. Written as DNA, the CDR3 is TGCAGTGCCAACCCCGGGCGTGGGACCCAGTACTTC. It codes for CSANPGRGTQYF. This chain connects TRBV20-1 to TRBJ2-5; D gene uncertain. The CDR3 runs 12 residues. The germline V gene has CDR1 DFQATT and CDR2 SNEGSKA (reference sequence). V was cut by 6 bases and J by 7 bases, with 15 bases left in between.

J is TRBJ1-2 and V is TRBV24-1; D not certain. Between the trimmed V and J ends, which lost 3 bases and 4 bases, there was a span of 11 bases. The CDR3 loop spans 14 amino acids. Looked up from germline, CDR1 is KGHDR and CDR2 is SFDVKD. CDR3 protein: CATSDPGKCYGYTF. Written as DNA, the CDR3 is TGTGCCACCAGTGATCCTGGGAAATGCTATGGCTACACCTTC.

Remarks on this clonotype: Its ends do not fully match the called genes, so a read error is possible. The V gene is TRBV6-2 or TRBV6-3, the J gene TRBJ2-1, with 8 bases identical to TRBD2. The CDR3 runs to 16 residues. Germline V gene lookup returns CDR1 MNHEY and CDR2 SVGEGT. DNA for the CDR3: TGTGCCAGAAGCACCCCGATAACAGCGGGGGACAATGAGCAGTCCTTC. Translation: CARSTPITAGDNEQSF.

There are many counts of this clonotype. The chain joins TRBV12-3 or TRBV12-4 to TRBJ2-3; tentative D call: TRBD1 (5 bases). Trimming stripped 8 bases from V and 7 bases from J, with 16 bases between. CDR3 length equals 13 residues. The CDR3 reads CASEDGAGNTQYF. DNA of the CDR3: TGTGCCAGCGAGGATGGGGCTGGAAATACGCAGTATTTT.

With regard to this clonotype: A junction boundary mismatches the germline segment, possibly from a read error. The rearrangement joins TRBV6-5 to TRBJ2-2, with D possibly TRBD2 on 6 matching bases. CDR1 MNHEY and CDR2 SVGAGI come from the germline V gene. This CDR3 contains 14 residues. CDR3 sequence: CASSYFGGTGELLF. DNA for the CDR3: TGTGCCAGCAGTTACTTTGGGGGGACCGGGGAGCTGCTTTTT.

This chain links TRBV29-1 with TRBJ1-2; D call uncertain. Trimming cost V 4 bases and J 2 bases, with 11 bases left between them. CDR3 length equals 13 residues. Germline loops: CDR1 SQVTM, CDR2 ANQGSEA. The CDR3 sequence is CSVVVSSNYGYTF. For the CDR3, the DNA is TGCAGCGTTGTGGTTTCATCAAACTATGGCTACACCTTC.

This clonotype was seen many times. The rearrangement uses TRBV5-4 and TRBJ2-3, with D maybe TRBD2 (6 bases). Germline loops: CDR1 SGHNT, CDR2 YYREEE (reference sequence). CDR3 length: 13 amino acids. V was clipped by 0 bases and J by 15 bases, with 17 bases between them. CDR3 loop: CASSLEGGTGEYF. The CDR3 DNA reads as TGTGCCAGCAGCTTGGAAGGCGGGACCGGGGAATATTTT.

Worth noting for this clonotype: The CDR3 end shows no conserved phenylalanine or tryptophan, and so a read error is likely. The chain recombines TRBV11-2 with TRBJ1-5; TRBD1 is a possible D gene (6 bases). The germline V gene has CDR1 SGHAT and CDR2 FQNNGV. This CDR3 comprises 15 residues. The CDR3 loop is CASSLERGASLPQHS. The DNA for the CDR3 is TGTGCCAGCAGCCTAGAAAGGGGGGCAAGCCTGCCCCAGCATTCT.